Here is one T cell receptor (beta chain) with its context. Each recovered donor of Cohort 3 presented with two negative PCRs, clearance, or symptom resolution. The data derive from a study of blood T cell repertoires in COVID-19. Study information: Acute-phase and convalescent COVID-19 samples originated in the United States, Italy and Spain. Sources were T cells, B-cell-depleted T cells, or PBMCs; the material itself was cDNA or gDNA.

In the original workflow: Estimation of nucleated cell counts relied on the amplification of reference gene primers. Repertoires were generated with immunoSEQ multiplex PCR, while TCRdb's copy carries only in-frame clones and drops some. Clonal size and the V and J genes are those of that table, whereas D and trimming came from the DNA. The table records 200,000 to 300,000 clones, around 89% of them present only once. CDR3 length: 13 amino acids. Trimming removed 3 bases at V and 7 bases at J, with 12 bases between. Per germline, CDR1 MNHEY and CDR2 SVGAGI. This TCR was recovered from a woman aged 25 to 45 who had recovered from COVID-19. This chain joins TRBV6-5 and TRBJ1-2; a weak D match, TRBD1 (6 bases). Sequencing input: PBMCs or T cells enriched from blood (not recorded which). CDR3 protein: CASSYGGAGGYTF. Written as DNA, the CDR3 is TGTGCCAGCAGTTATGGGGGCGCGGGTGGCTACACCTTC.